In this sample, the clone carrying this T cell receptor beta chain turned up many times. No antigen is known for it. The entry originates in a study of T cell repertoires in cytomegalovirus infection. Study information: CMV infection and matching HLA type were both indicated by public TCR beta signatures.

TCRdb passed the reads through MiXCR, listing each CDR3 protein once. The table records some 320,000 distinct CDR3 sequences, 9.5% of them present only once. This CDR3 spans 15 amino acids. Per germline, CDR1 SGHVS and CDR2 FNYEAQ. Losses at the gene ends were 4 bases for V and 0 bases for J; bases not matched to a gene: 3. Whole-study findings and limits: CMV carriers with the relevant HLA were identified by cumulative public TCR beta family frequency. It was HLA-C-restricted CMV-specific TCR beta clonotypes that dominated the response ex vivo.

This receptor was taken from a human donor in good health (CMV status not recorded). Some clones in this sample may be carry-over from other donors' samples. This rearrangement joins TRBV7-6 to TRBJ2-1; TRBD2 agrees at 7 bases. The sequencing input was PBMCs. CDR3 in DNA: TGTGCCAGCAGCTCACTAGCGTCCTCCTACAATGAGCAGTTCTTC. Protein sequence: CASSSLASSYNEQFF.